The rows below give T cell receptor beta chains drawn from one sample of a study of Graves' ophthalmopathy and Graves' hyperthyroidism. Each CDR3 protein is one row after TCRdb ran MiXCR on the multiplex PCR reads. The table includes 660,000 or so distinct CDR3 sequences, roughly two fifths detected once. Input material: peripheral blood. The source is an adult man with Graves' ophthalmopathy. CDR3s include the opening cysteine and the closing phenylalanine or tryptophan. The D gene is left open where the match is weak. Clone size appears in some rows only: once, few, many, or a class for an expanded clone.

j_call v_call d_call clone_size cdr3_nt cdr3_aa
TRBJ2-7 TRBV7-9 TRBD2 many TGTGCCAGCAGCTTTAGCGGGCCCGGCTACGAGCAGTACTTC CASSFSGPGYEQYF
TRBJ1-3 TRBV6-6 . . TGTGCCAGCAGTTATTGGAAGAACTCTGGAAACACCATATATTTT CASSYWKNSGNTIYF
TRBJ2-5 TRBV7-9 . many TGTGCCAGCAGCTCACCGATGGGGGAGACCCAGTACTTC CASSSPMGETQYF
TRBJ1-4 TRBV19 TRBD1 many TGTGCCAGTAGACCAGAGGGGGCAGCTAATGAAAAACTGTTTTTT CASRPEGAANEKLFF
TRBJ1-1 TRBV24-1 . many TGTGCCACCAGTGATGTGAACACTGAAGCTTTCTTT CATSDVNTEAFF
TRBJ1-6 TRBV2 TRBD1 many TGTGCCAGCAGGACTTGGACAGGGGACGGTAATTCACCCCTCCACTTT CASRTWTGDGNSPLHF
TRBJ2-3 TRBV29-1 TRBD1 few TGCAGCGTTGACCTCCGGGACAGGGCGACAGATACGCAGTATTTT CSVDLRDRATDTQYF
TRBJ2-2 TRBV6-6 . few TGTGCCAGCAGTACACTGACAATCGGGGAGCTGTTTTTT CASSTLTIGELFF
TRBJ2-6 TRBV7-9 . . TGTGCCAGCAGCCGACCGGGAGACGGGGCTTTC CASSRPGDGAF
TRBJ2-2 TRBV4-2 . . TGTGCCAGCAGGGGCAGGGTTACCACCGGGGAGCTGTTTTTT CASRGRVTTGELFF
TRBJ1-2 TRBV29-1 . . TGCAGCGTTCAAAGTGGAGGCTATGGCTACACCTTC CSVQSGGYGYTF
TRBJ1-1 TRBV2 . . TGTGCCAGCAGTGCTCCCCTAGCGCGCGCTGAAGCTTTCTTT CASSAPLARAEAFF